This T cell receptor (beta chain) was retrieved from a study of regulatory T cells in long-lasting Graves disease. Study-wide results and caveats: Lower TCR diversity characterized persistent Graves' patients relative to newly diagnosed patients.

With regard to this clonotype: The antigen is not known.

Both iRepertoire HTBI primers and Arm-PCR of CDR3 regions were used to build the TCR beta libraries. TCRdb reprocessed the multiplex PCR reads with MiXCR, giving one entry per CDR3 protein. The sample records some 560,000 distinct CDR3 sequences, around 16% being singletons. As to time point: newly diagnosed GD, antithyroid drugs for less than 3 months. RNA isolated from PBMCs was used to make the TCR library. With 3 bases removed from V and 0 bases from J, the gap between germline ends came to 24 bases. CDR3 length: 20 residues. Germline CDR1 reads MGHRA; CDR2 reads YSYEKL. The same specimen was also included in a second study, on T cells in Graves' hyperthyroidism and ophthalmopathy.

This chain uses TRBV4-1 with TRBJ1-5, with D possibly matching TRBD1 (5 bases). This TCR was sampled from a woman aged 35 to 59 with Graves disease. Sequenced here: peripheral blood mononuclear cells (PBMCs), sampled at new diagnosis, from a patient treated with antithyroid drugs. CDR3 nucleotide sequence: TGCGCCAGCAGCCAGGCCCGCCTTCGGGGGGAGGACAATAGCAATCAGCCCCAGCATTTT. This sequence encodes CASSQARLRGEDNSNQPQHF.